One and the same sample provided the 5 T cell receptor beta chains below, sequenced in a study of blood T cell repertoires in COVID-19. Assay: immunoSEQ multiplex PCR; the TCRdb copy retains only in-frame clones and omits some. The table has about 270,000 clones, less than 90% seen once. The source material was PBMCs or T cells enriched from blood (not recorded which). These receptors originate from a woman aged 50 to 65 who had recovered from COVID-19.

The rearrangement joins TRBV19 to TRBJ1-2; the D is unclear. Germline CDR1 reads LNHDA; CDR2 reads SQIVND (reference sequence). The CDR3 sequence is 15 residues long. Trimming stripped 8 bases from V and 2 bases from J, with 18 bases between. The CDR3 DNA reads as TGTGCCAGTCATTGGGTTGGAGGCAGCAACTATGGCTACACCTTC. Translation: CASHWVGGSNYGYTF.

V gene TRBV7-8 combines with J gene TRBJ1-5; D is unclear. Trimming left V 1 base short and J 1 base short, with 11 bases between. The CDR3 sequence is 16 residues long. Germline-derived CDR1 and CDR2 are SGHVS and FQNEAQ. CDR3 in amino acids: CASSLGRISSNQPQHF. DNA of the CDR3: TGTGCCAGCAGCTTAGGGAGGATATCGAGCAATCAGCCCCAGCATTTT.

The chain recombines TRBV14 with TRBJ2-1, with D perhaps TRBD2 (5 bases). The CDR3 totals 15 residues. V was pared by 0 bases and J by 8 bases, with 14 bases between. CDR1 and CDR2 from the germline V gene are SGHDN and FVKESK. The CDR3 protein is CASSQDLIAGHEQFF. The CDR3 DNA sequence: TGTGCCAGCAGCCAAGATTTGATTGCGGGCCATGAGCAGTTCTTC.

The rearrangement joins TRBV5-4 to TRBJ2-1; no reliable D call. Germline V CDR1 and CDR2: SGHNT, YYREEE (reference sequence). The CDR3 contains 15 residues. Deletions cut 1 base from V and 10 bases from J, with 18 bases between. As DNA, the CDR3 is TGTGCCAGCAGCTTGTTGTCAGGATCTATCGGAGAGCAGTTCTTC. It encodes CASSLLSGSIGEQFF.

The chain employs TRBV18 and TRBJ2-7; TRBD1 might be the D (6 bases). The V end lost 3 bases, the J end lost 3 bases, and 15 bases lay between the germline ends. The CDR3 length is 15 residues. In germline, CDR1 is KGHSH, CDR2 LQKENI. CDR3 in DNA: TGTGCCAGCTCACCCTTCAGGCAGGGGATCTACGAGCAGTACTTC. It specifies CASSPFRQGIYEQYF.